These T cell receptor beta chains were read from a single sample in a study of T cell repertoires in cytomegalovirus infection. TCRdb recomputed calls from the reads with MiXCR, one row per CDR3 protein. In the table there are about 60,000 distinct CDR3 sequences, about 18% of which are singletons. The antigens of these receptors remain unknown. The sample in question was CD8+ T cells from cultured PBMCs, obtained from culture after CMV antigen stimulation. Source of these receptors: a human donor in good health (CMV status not recorded). Some clones in this sample may be carry-over from other donors' samples. Both conserved end residues are part of each CDR3. The D gene is left open where the match is weak. The listing skips clone size in some rows; elsewhere it reads once, few, many or a size class.

DNA: TGTGCCAGCAGAACGGGGGTACAAGAGACCCAGTACTTC; CDR3: CASRTGVQETQYF; V: TRBV6-5; J: TRBJ2-5; D: -; size: -
DNA: TGTGCCAGCAGTTTAGGGTCACCCCTCCACTTT; CDR3: CASSLGSPLHF; V: TRBV27; J: TRBJ1-6; D: -; size: -
DNA: TGTGCCAGCAGCTTCGTGGAGGGTTTAACTGAAGCTTTCTTT; CDR3: CASSFVEGLTEAFF; V: TRBV7-9; J: TRBJ1-1; D: -; size: many
DNA: TGTGCCAGCAGTCTGGGGGCCCGGATATACGAGCAGTACTTC; CDR3: CASSLGARIYEQYF; V: TRBV25-1; J: TRBJ2-7; D: -; size: few
DNA: TGTGCCAGCAGCTCCACCCGGGATTTATTCTATGGCTACACCTTC; CDR3: CASSSTRDLFYGYTF; V: TRBV11-2; J: TRBJ1-2; D: -; size: -
DNA: TGTGCCAGCGGTGAGACTAGGACCACCGGGGAGCTGTTTTTT; CDR3: CASGETRTTGELFF; V: TRBV6-2/TRBV6-3; J: TRBJ2-2; D: -; size: few
DNA: TGTGCCAGCAGCTCGGACAGGGCCAAAAGGGGCACTGAAGCTTTCTTT; CDR3: CASSSDRAKRGTEAFF; V: TRBV7-2; J: TRBJ1-1; D: TRBD1; size: many
DNA: TGCGCCAGCAGCCAAGATAATACGCAGTATTTT; CDR3: CASSQDNTQYF; V: TRBV4-1; J: TRBJ2-3; D: -; size: -
DNA: TGCAGTGCTATTTCCGGGACCGGGTCCTACGAGCAGTACTTC; CDR3: CSAISGTGSYEQYF; V: TRBV20-1; J: TRBJ2-7; D: -; size: few
DNA: TGTGCCAGCAGCCCCCGGGGGGAGCGGAACCAAGAGACCCAGTACTTC; CDR3: CASSPRGERNQETQYF; V: TRBV5-4; J: TRBJ2-5; D: TRBD2; size: once
DNA: TGTGCCGGGGGCACCCCTCCAGAGACCCAGTACTTC; CDR3: CAGGTPPETQYF; V: TRBV7-2; J: TRBJ2-5; D: -; size: few
DNA: TGTGCCAGCGGGTTAGCGGGGGGGCAGACAGATACGCAGTATTTT; CDR3: CASGLAGGQTDTQYF; V: TRBV7-3; J: TRBJ2-3; D: TRBD2; size: few
DNA: TGCGCCAGCAGCCACACCTTAGCGGGGGGGCCGGCCGGGGAGCTGTTTTTT; CDR3: CASSHTLAGGPAGELFF; V: TRBV4-3; J: TRBJ2-2; D: TRBD2; size: -
DNA: TGTGCCACCGAAGGGACTAGCAAAGAGACCCAGTACTTC; CDR3: CATEGTSKETQYF; V: TRBV28; J: TRBJ2-5; D: TRBD2; size: -
DNA: TGTGCCAGCAGCTTAGAAGGATCCCTAGATACGCAGTATTTT; CDR3: CASSLEGSLDTQYF; V: TRBV7-2; J: TRBJ2-3; D: -; size: -
DNA: TGTGCCAGCAGCCCTCTGACGGCCCTGGAGACCCAGTACTTC; CDR3: CASSPLTALETQYF; V: TRBV6-2/TRBV6-3; J: TRBJ2-5; D: -; size: many
DNA: TGTGCCAGCAGTTATACAGGAAACCTCTACGAGCAGTACTTC; CDR3: CASSYTGNLYEQYF; V: TRBV6-2/TRBV6-3; J: TRBJ2-7; D: -; size: few
DNA: TGCAGTGCTAGAGATCGGTCTAGCGGGATCGGTGAGCAGTTCTTC; CDR3: CSARDRSSGIGEQFF; V: TRBV20-1; J: TRBJ2-1; D: TRBD2; size: many
DNA: TGTGCCAGCAGCTTGAACAGGGGGCTGAACACTGAAGCTTTCTTT; CDR3: CASSLNRGLNTEAFF; V: TRBV7-9; J: TRBJ1-1; D: TRBD1; size: -
DNA: TGTGCCAGTAGTATAGCAGGGGTGGAGCAGTTCTTC; CDR3: CASSIAGVEQFF; V: TRBV19; J: TRBJ2-1; D: -; size: -
DNA: TGTGCCAGCAGCTTAGTCCCGGGAGGTTCTAACACCGGGGAGCTGTTTTTT; CDR3: CASSLVPGGSNTGELFF; V: TRBV7-8; J: TRBJ2-2; D: TRBD2; size: -
DNA: TGTGCCAGCAGTCAAGGCTACAATCAGCCCCAGCATTTT; CDR3: CASSQGYNQPQHF; V: TRBV7-2; J: TRBJ1-5; D: -; size: -
DNA: TGTGCCATCAGTGAGTCTGGGGTCACTCCCGGAAACACCATATATTTT; CDR3: CAISESGVTPGNTIYF; V: TRBV10-3; J: TRBJ1-3; D: -; size: few
DNA: TGTGCCAGCAGCTTAGTTCACCAGCGGGGCCCCAGAGATACGCAGTATTTT; CDR3: CASSLVHQRGPRDTQYF; V: TRBV7-2; J: TRBJ2-3; D: TRBD2; size: few
DNA: TGTGCCAGCAGCGTATGGGGGAGGGGGCGGGAGGTCCCAGATACGCAGTATTTT; CDR3: CASSVWGRGREVPDTQYF; V: TRBV7-8; J: TRBJ2-3; D: -; size: -
DNA: TGTGCCAGCAGCCAAGATTTGTGGGGGGCTAATGAGCAGTTCTTC; CDR3: CASSQDLWGANEQFF; V: TRBV4-1; J: TRBJ2-1; D: -; size: few
DNA: TGTGCCATCAGTGAGTGGGGACGGAACTATGGCTACACCTTC; CDR3: CAISEWGRNYGYTF; V: TRBV10-3; J: TRBJ1-2; D: -; size: -
DNA: TGTGCCATCCACCACCGGGGACAGGGATTGACCGGGGAGCTGTTTTTT; CDR3: CAIHHRGQGLTGELFF; V: TRBV6-1; J: TRBJ2-2; D: TRBD1; size: few
DNA: TGTGCCATCAACCATGCCGGGGCCTCAGAGTCTGGCTACACCTTC; CDR3: CAINHAGASESGYTF; V: TRBV10-3; J: TRBJ1-2; D: -; size: few
DNA: TGTGCCAGCAGCATTAACAGTAAAAATCAGCCCCAGCATTTT; CDR3: CASSINSKNQPQHF; V: TRBV12-3/TRBV12-4; J: TRBJ1-5; D: -; size: few
DNA: TGTGCCAGCAGCACCTCAAATCAGCCCCAGCATTTT; CDR3: CASSTSNQPQHF; V: TRBV7-9; J: TRBJ1-5; D: -; size: many
DNA: TGTGCCAGCAGCTTAACCCCGGCCTTGAACACTGAAGCTTTCTTT; CDR3: CASSLTPALNTEAFF; V: TRBV7-6; J: TRBJ1-1; D: -; size: -
DNA: TGTGCCAGCAGCACAGTCGGAGGGGCCTACGAGCAGTACTTC; CDR3: CASSTVGGAYEQYF; V: TRBV7-9; J: TRBJ2-7; D: -; size: -
DNA: TGTGCCAGCAGTCATATCGGCAGGGACTACGAGCAGTACTTC; CDR3: CASSHIGRDYEQYF; V: TRBV27; J: TRBJ2-7; D: -; size: -
DNA: TGTGCCATCAGTGCCCGGGACAGGGACGCTAACACTGAAGCTTTCTTT; CDR3: CAISARDRDANTEAFF; V: TRBV10-3; J: TRBJ1-1; D: TRBD1; size: few
DNA: TGTGCCAGCAGGGAAAGACAGCTGAACACTGAAGCTTTCTTT; CDR3: CASRERQLNTEAFF; V: TRBV11-1; J: TRBJ1-1; D: -; size: -
DNA: TGTGCCAGCAGCTTAGCGGCAGCAGACTACGAGCAGTACTTC; CDR3: CASSLAAADYEQYF; V: TRBV7-2; J: TRBJ2-7; D: -; size: -
DNA: TGCGCCAGCAGCCAATGGTGGGAGGGGGGGACCTACGAGCAGTACTTC; CDR3: CASSQWWEGGTYEQYF; V: TRBV4-3; J: TRBJ2-7; D: -; size: few
DNA: TGTGCCAGCAGCGGCGGGGGGGTGACACGGAGCTCCTATAATTCACCCCTCCACTTT; CDR3: CASSGGGVTRSSYNSPLHF; V: TRBV12-3/TRBV12-4; J: TRBJ1-6; D: -; size: -
DNA: TGTGCCAGCAGCCGGATGAGACAGGGGTTATACGAGCAGTACTTC; CDR3: CASSRMRQGLYEQYF; V: TRBV7-2; J: TRBJ2-7; D: TRBD1; size: -
DNA: TGTGCCAGCAGTTTACAGGGAGGTCGTTATGGCTACACCTTC; CDR3: CASSLQGGRYGYTF; V: TRBV12-3/TRBV12-4; J: TRBJ1-2; D: -; size: -
DNA: TGTGCCAGCAGCTTACAGGGGGCGAATGAGCAGTTCTTC; CDR3: CASSLQGANEQFF; V: TRBV7-9; J: TRBJ2-1; D: TRBD1; size: few
DNA: TGTGCCAGCACCGGTGCGGACGGGGAGCTGTTTTTT; CDR3: CASTGADGELFF; V: TRBV12-3/TRBV12-4; J: TRBJ2-2; D: -; size: -
DNA: TGTGCCAGCAGCTTAGTGGGGTTTAATCGGCCCCAGCATTTT; CDR3: CASSLVGFNRPQHF; V: TRBV7-8; J: TRBJ1-5; D: -; size: many
DNA: TGTGCTAGTGGTTTGGGGGACGGCCCCAAAGGCTACACCTTC; CDR3: CASGLGDGPKGYTF; V: TRBV12-5; J: TRBJ1-2; D: -; size: few
DNA: TGTGCCAGCAGTTTAATCGACGGACAGGGGGCGGGCAATCAGCCCCAGCATTTT; CDR3: CASSLIDGQGAGNQPQHF; V: TRBV28; J: TRBJ1-5; D: TRBD1; size: many
DNA: TGCAGTGCTAGAGAATCGGAACAGGCAGGCAATTCACCCCTCCACTTT; CDR3: CSARESEQAGNSPLHF; V: TRBV20-1; J: TRBJ1-6; D: -; size: few
DNA: TGTGCCAGCAGTGAAAAGGGAGGTGGCGGTTTGCGATCACCCCTCCACTTT; CDR3: CASSEKGGGGLRSPLHF; V: TRBV2; J: TRBJ1-6; D: -; size: few
DNA: TGTGCCAGCAGCTTACTCCCGGCAGATAGAGGGGGGGGAATTTCTGAGCAGTTCTTC; CDR3: CASSLLPADRGGGISEQFF; V: TRBV7-2; J: TRBJ2-1; D: -; size: few
DNA: TGTGCCAGCACCGTGAGCTCGAGTAACACTGAAGCTTTCTTT; CDR3: CASTVSSSNTEAFF; V: TRBV27; J: TRBJ1-1; D: -; size: -
DNA: TGTGCCAGCAGTCAGACTAGCGGGAGATCGAATGAGCAGTTCTTC; CDR3: CASSQTSGRSNEQFF; V: TRBV2; J: TRBJ2-1; D: TRBD2; size: once
DNA: TGTGCCAGCACCCTAGGGGCAGGGGGTATGAATGAGCAGTTCTTC; CDR3: CASTLGAGGMNEQFF; V: TRBV7-8; J: TRBJ2-1; D: TRBD1; size: -
DNA: TGTGCCAGCAGCTTTTCCGACTCGGGCGGAGAGACCCAGTACTTC; CDR3: CASSFSDSGGETQYF; V: TRBV7-2; J: TRBJ2-5; D: -; size: once
DNA: TGTGCCAGCAGCCCCGCCCGGACCCTCCTTAGCACAGATACGCAGTATTTT; CDR3: CASSPARTLLSTDTQYF; V: TRBV7-2; J: TRBJ2-3; D: -; size: few
DNA: TGTGCCAGCAGTCCTACAGTCCCTAGCGGGAGGATCTTGGATACGCAGTATTTT; CDR3: CASSPTVPSGRILDTQYF; V: TRBV6-2/TRBV6-3; J: TRBJ2-3; D: TRBD2; size: -
DNA: TGCAGCGTGCGGACTAGCGAGGGGAACATTCAGTACTTC; CDR3: CSVRTSEGNIQYF; V: TRBV29-1; J: TRBJ2-4; D: TRBD2; size: few
DNA: TGTGCCAGCAGCTCAAGACTAGCGGGAGGTCAAGATGAGCAGTTCTTC; CDR3: CASSSRLAGGQDEQFF; V: TRBV7-9; J: TRBJ2-1; D: TRBD2; size: few
DNA: TGTGCCAGCAGCTTCTGGAATTCACCCCTCCACTTT; CDR3: CASSFWNSPLHF; V: TRBV11-2; J: TRBJ1-6; D: -; size: few
DNA: TGTGCCAGCAGCCCCCCTCGGGGGACGAACACTGAAGCTTTCTTT; CDR3: CASSPPRGTNTEAFF; V: TRBV7-8; J: TRBJ1-1; D: -; size: few